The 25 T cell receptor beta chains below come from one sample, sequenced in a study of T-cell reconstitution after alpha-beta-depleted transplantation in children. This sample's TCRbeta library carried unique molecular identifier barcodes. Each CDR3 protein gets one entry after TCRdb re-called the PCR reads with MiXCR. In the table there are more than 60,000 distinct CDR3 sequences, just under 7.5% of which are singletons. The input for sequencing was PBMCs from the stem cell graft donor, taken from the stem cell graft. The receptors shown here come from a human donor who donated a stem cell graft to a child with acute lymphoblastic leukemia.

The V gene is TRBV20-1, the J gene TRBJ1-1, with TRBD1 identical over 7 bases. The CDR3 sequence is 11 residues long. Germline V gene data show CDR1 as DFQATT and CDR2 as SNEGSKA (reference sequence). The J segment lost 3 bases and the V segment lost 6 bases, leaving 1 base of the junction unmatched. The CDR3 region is CSATGDTEAFF. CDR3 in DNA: TGCAGTGCAACAGGGGACACTGAAGCTTTCTTT.

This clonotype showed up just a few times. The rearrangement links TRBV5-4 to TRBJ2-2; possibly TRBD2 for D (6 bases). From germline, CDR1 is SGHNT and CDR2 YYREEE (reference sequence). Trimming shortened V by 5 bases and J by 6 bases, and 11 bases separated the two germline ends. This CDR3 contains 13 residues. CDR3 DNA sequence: TGTGCCAGCAGACGGGAGACCGCCGGGGAGCTGTTTTTT. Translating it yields CASRRETAGELFF.

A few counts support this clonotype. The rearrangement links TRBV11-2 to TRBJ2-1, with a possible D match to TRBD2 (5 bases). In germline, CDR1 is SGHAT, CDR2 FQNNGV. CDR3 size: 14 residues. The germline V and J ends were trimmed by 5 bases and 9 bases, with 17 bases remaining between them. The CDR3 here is CASSMGNHGGEQFF. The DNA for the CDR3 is TGTGCCAGCAGCATGGGGAACCACGGAGGTGAGCAGTTCTTC.

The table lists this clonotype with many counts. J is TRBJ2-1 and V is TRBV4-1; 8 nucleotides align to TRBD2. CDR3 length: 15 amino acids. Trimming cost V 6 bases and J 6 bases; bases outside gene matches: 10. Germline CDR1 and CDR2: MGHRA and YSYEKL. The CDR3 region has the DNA TGCGCCAGCAGTCGGACCGGGGGGGGTCCCAATGAGCAGTTCTTC. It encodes CASSRTGGGPNEQFF.

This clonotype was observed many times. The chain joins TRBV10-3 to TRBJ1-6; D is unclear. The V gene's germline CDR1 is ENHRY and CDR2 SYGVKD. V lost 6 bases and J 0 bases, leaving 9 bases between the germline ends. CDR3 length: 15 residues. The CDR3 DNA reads TGTGCCATCAGCCAGGACGGCTCCTATAATTCACCCCTCCACTTT. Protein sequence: CAISQDGSYNSPLHF.

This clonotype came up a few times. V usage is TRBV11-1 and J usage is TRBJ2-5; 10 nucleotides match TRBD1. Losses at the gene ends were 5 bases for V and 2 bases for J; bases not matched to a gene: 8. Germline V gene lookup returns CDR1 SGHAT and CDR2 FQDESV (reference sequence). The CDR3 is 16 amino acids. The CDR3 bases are TGTGCCAGCAGCGTGTCCGGGACAGGGGAGCAAGAGACCCAGTACTTC. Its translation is CASSVSGTGEQETQYF.

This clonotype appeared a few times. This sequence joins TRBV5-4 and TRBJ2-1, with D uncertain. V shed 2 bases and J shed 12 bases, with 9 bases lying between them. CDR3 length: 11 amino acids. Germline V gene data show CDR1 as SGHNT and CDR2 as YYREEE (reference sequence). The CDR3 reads CASSLLMAQFF. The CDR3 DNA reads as TGTGCCAGCAGCTTACTGATGGCGCAGTTCTTC.

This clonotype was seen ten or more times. The CDR3 here is CASSLTGGNEKLFF. The DNA of the CDR3 is TGTGCCAGCAGTTTGACAGGGGGCAATGAAAAACTGTTTTTT. The rearrangement joins TRBV12-3 or TRBV12-4 to TRBJ1-4, with 10 bases lining up with TRBD1. The J segment lost 5 bases and the V segment lost 3 bases, leaving 0 bases of the junction unmatched. CDR3 length: 14 amino acids.

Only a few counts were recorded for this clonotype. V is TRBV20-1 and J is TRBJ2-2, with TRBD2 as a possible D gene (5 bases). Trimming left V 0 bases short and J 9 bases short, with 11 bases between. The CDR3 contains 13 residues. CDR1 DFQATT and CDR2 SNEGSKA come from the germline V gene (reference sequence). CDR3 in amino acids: CSARDGRARELFF. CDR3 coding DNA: TGCAGTGCTAGAGATGGGCGGGCCCGGGAGCTGTTTTTT.

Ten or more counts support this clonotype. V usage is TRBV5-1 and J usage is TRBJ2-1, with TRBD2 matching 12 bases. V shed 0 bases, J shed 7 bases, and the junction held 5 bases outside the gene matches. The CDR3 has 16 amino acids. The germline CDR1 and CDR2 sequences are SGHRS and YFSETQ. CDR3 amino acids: CASSLGGLAGTNEQFF. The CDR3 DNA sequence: TGCGCCAGCAGCTTGGGGGGACTAGCGGGCACTAATGAGCAGTTCTTC. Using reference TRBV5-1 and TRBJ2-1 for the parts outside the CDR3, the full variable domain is KAGVTQTPRYLIKTRGQQVTLSCSPISGHRSVSWYQQTPGQGLQFLFEYFSETQRNKGNFPGRFSGRQFSNSRSEMNVSTLELGDSALYLCASSLGGLAGTNEQFFGPGTRLTVL.

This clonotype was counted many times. CDR3 nucleotides: TGCGCCAGCAGCACGGGTCCGGGGTACGAGCAGTACTTC. It codes for CASSTGPGYEQYF. The chain joins TRBV5-1 to TRBJ2-7, with TRBD2 as a possible D gene (5 bases). There are 13 residues in the CDR3. Germline V gives CDR1 SGHRS, CDR2 YFSETQ. V lost 4 bases and J lost 4, with 12 bases in between.

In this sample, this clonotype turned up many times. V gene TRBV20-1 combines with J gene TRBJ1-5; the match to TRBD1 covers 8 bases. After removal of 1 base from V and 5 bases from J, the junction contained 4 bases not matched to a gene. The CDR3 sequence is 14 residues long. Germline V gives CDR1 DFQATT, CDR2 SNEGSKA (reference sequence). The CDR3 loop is CSARAQDRDQPQHF. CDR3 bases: TGCAGTGCTAGAGCCCAGGACAGGGATCAGCCCCAGCATTTT.

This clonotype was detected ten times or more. In DNA form, the CDR3 reads TGCAGTGCTAGAGACGCTGGGGAAAGCGGCGAGCAGTACTTC. As protein: CSARDAGESGEQYF. The genes are TRBV20-1 and TRBJ2-7, with a weak D call TRBD2 (5 bases). The V gene's germline CDR1 is DFQATT and CDR2 SNEGSKA (reference sequence). This CDR3 region has 14 residues. The V and J ends lost 0 bases and 6 bases respectively, with 15 bases between them.

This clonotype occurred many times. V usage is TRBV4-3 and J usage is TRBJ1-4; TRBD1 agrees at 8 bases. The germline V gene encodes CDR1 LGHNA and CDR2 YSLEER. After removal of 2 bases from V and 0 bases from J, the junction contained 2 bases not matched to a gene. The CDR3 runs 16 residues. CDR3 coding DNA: TGCGCCAGCAGCCAACAGGGGGCCCCAACTAATGAAAAACTGTTTTTT. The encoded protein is CASSQQGAPTNEKLFF.

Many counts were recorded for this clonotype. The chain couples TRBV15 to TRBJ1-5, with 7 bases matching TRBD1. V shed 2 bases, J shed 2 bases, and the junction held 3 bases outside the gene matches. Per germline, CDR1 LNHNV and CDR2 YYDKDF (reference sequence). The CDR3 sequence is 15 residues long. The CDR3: CATSRQGGGNQPQHF. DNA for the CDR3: TGTGCCACCAGCAGACAGGGGGGGGGCAATCAGCCCCAGCATTTT.

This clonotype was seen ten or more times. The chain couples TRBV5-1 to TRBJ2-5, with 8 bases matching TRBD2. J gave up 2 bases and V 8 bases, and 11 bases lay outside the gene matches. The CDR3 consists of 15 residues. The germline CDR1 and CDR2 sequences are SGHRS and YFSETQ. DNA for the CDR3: TGCGCCAGTTCGAACAGCCTAGCGGGTCAAGAGACCCAGTACTTC. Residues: CASSNSLAGQETQYF.

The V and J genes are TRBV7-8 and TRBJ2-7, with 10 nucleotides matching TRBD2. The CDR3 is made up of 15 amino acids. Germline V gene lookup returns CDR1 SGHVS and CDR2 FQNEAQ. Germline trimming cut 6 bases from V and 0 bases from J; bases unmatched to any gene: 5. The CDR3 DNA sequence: TGTGCCAGCAGTTGGACTAGCGGTTACTCCTACGAGCAGTACTTC. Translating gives CASSWTSGYSYEQYF.

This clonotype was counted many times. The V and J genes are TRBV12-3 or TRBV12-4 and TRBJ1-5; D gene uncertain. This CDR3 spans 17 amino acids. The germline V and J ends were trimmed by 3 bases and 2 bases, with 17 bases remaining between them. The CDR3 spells CASSLGSWRSRNQPQHF. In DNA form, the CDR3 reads TGTGCCAGCAGTTTGGGGAGCTGGAGGTCTCGCAATCAGCCCCAGCATTTT.

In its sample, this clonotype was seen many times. This CDR3 is CASSQDTLSIGYGYTF. The CDR3 region has the DNA TGCGCCAGCAGCCAAGATACATTATCGATCGGCTATGGCTACACCTTC. The J gene is TRBJ1-2, the V gene TRBV4-3; D unresolved. The germline V and J ends were trimmed by 0 bases and 4 bases, with 15 bases remaining between them. The length of the CDR3 is 16 residues. The germline CDR1 and CDR2 sequences are LGHNA and YSLEER.

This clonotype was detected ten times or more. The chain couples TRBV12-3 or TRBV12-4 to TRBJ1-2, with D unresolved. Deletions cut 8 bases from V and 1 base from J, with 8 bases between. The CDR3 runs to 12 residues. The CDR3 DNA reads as TGTGCCAGCTCTCGCTATAACTATGGCTACACCTTC. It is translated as CASSRYNYGYTF.

The chain's CDR3 is CSASPSGTDTQYF. CDR3 nucleotide sequence: TGCAGTGCTAGTCCCAGCGGTACAGATACGCAGTATTTT. The V and J genes are TRBV20-1 and TRBJ2-3; weak D call: TRBD2 (5 bases). Germline CDR1 is DFQATT and CDR2 is SNEGSKA (reference sequence). This CDR3 comprises 13 residues. Deletions cut 3 bases from V and 3 bases from J, with 10 bases between.

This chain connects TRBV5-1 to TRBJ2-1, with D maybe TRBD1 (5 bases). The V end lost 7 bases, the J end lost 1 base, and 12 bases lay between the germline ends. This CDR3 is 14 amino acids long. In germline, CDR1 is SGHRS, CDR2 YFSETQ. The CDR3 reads CASGQGGSYNEQFF. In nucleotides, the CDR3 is TGCGCCAGCGGCCAGGGTGGGTCCTACAATGAGCAGTTCTTC.

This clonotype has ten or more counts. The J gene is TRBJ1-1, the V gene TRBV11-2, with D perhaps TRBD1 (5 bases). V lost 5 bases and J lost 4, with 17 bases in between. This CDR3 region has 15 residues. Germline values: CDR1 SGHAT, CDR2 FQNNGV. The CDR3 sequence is CASSPRQGRGTEAFF. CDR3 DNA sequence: TGTGCCAGCAGCCCGCGTCAGGGAAGGGGCACTGAAGCTTTCTTT.

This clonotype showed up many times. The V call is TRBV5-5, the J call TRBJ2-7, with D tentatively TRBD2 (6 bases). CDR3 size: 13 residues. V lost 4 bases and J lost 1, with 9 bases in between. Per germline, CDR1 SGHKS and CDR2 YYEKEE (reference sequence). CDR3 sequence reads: CASSTTSSYEQYF. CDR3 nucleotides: TGTGCCAGCAGCACGACTAGTTCCTACGAGCAGTACTTC.

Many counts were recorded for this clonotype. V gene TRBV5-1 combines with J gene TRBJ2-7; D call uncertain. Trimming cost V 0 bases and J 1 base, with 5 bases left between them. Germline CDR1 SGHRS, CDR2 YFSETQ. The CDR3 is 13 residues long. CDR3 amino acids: CASSLGSSYEQYF. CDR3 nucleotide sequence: TGCGCCAGCAGCTTGGGGAGTTCCTACGAGCAGTACTTC.